The next 13 T cell receptor beta chains were all read from a single sample in a study of molecular identifiers for immune sequencing clone quantification. TCRdb re-called the PCR reads with MiXCR, one entry per CDR3 protein. The sample contains about 320,000 distinct CDR3 sequences, roughly 23% of which appear only once. The sequenced material came from naive CD8+ T cells from blood, with Jurkat cell RNA spiked in. Documented subset: FACS-sorted CD8+CD4-CCR7+CD45RA+ naive T cells. The receptors originated from a human donor in good health. Some libraries in this study had Jurkat cell RNA spiked in.

This clonotype occurred many times. This chain uses TRBV7-6 with TRBJ2-2; D unresolved. The germline V and J ends were trimmed by 1 base and 6 bases, with 9 bases remaining between them. Germline CDR1 reads SGHVS; CDR2 reads FNYEAQ. This CDR3 contains 14 residues. In DNA, the CDR3 is TGTGCCAGCAGCTTAGGGGTCTGGGCCGGGGAGCTGTTTTTT. This translates into CASSLGVWAGELFF.

This clonotype has ten or more counts. The CDR3 nucleotides are TGCAGTGCCAACACGCTTGGGGGTATGGATACGCAGTATTTT. As protein: CSANTLGGMDTQYF. The chain couples TRBV20-1 to TRBJ2-3; TRBD1 or TRBD2 may be the D gene (5 bases each). This CDR3 spans 14 amino acids. Germline-derived CDR1 and CDR2 are DFQATT and SNEGSKA (reference sequence). V was clipped by 6 bases and J by 6 bases, with 19 bases between them.

On this clonotype itself: Here the CDR3 omits its conserved ending phenylalanine or tryptophan, so a read error is the likely source. The V gene is TRBV6-5, the J gene TRBJ2-3; 8 bases agree with TRBD1. This CDR3 region has 14 residues. After removal of 4 bases from V and 2 bases from J, the junction contained 2 bases not matched to a gene. Germline CDR1 reads MNHEY; CDR2 reads SVGAGI. The CDR3 DNA follows: TGTGCCAGCAGTTCAGGGGGCTACACAGATACGCAGTATCTT. Encoded protein: CASSSGGYTDTQYL.

This clonotype was recorded at least ten times. The chain couples TRBV27 to TRBJ1-5; TRBD1 is a possible D gene (6 bases). This CDR3 is 15 amino acids long. Trimming removed 2 bases at V and 3 bases at J, with 11 bases between. The germline V gene has CDR1 MNHEY and CDR2 SMNVEV (reference sequence). CDR3: CASSLQGSNNQPQHF. In DNA, the CDR3 is TGTGCCAGCAGTTTACAGGGGTCGAACAATCAGCCCCAGCATTTT.

As for this clonotype: This could be a read error, since a much larger clone is one nucleotide away. V and J are TRBV29-1 and TRBJ2-7, with 10 bases fitting TRBD2. This CDR3 region has 13 residues. CDR1 is SQVTM and CDR2 is ANQGSEA in the germline V gene. J gave up 6 bases and V 5 bases, and 7 bases lay outside the gene matches. CDR3 protein: CSVTGLAACEQYF. The CDR3 nucleotides are TGCAGCGTTACCGGACTAGCGGCCTGCGAGCAGTACTTC.

This clonotype has only a few counts. The gene calls are TRBV24-1 and TRBJ2-2, with unresolved D. With 5 bases removed from V and 0 bases from J, the gap between germline ends came to 6 bases. The CDR3 is 14 amino acids. Per germline, CDR1 KGHDR and CDR2 SFDVKD. The chain's CDR3 is CATSARSNTGELFF. CDR3 DNA sequence: TGTGCCACCAGTGCGAGGTCGAACACCGGGGAGCTGTTTTTT.

V and J are TRBV4-1 and TRBJ1-5; D gene ambiguous. Trimming stripped 1 base from V and 3 bases from J, with 16 bases between. This CDR3 contains 17 residues. The germline V gene encodes CDR1 MGHRA and CDR2 YSYEKL. DNA for the CDR3: TGCGCCAGCAGCCAAGTTGAGGTCGGCAGGAACAATCAGCCCCAGCATTTT. Translated: CASSQVEVGRNNQPQHF.

V usage is TRBV19 and J usage is TRBJ2-7; D unclear. Deletions cut 5 bases from V and 3 bases from J, with 11 bases between. The CDR3 runs 13 residues. Germline V gene sequence: CDR1 LNHDA, CDR2 SQIVND (reference sequence). CDR3 sequence (DNA): TGTGCCAGTAGTCCCCGAATCTACTACGAGCAGTACTTC. Amino acids: CASSPRIYYEQYF. Drawing the rest from reference TRBV19 and TRBJ2-7, the complete variable domain is DGGITQSPKYLFRKEGQNVTLSCEQNLNHDAMYWYRQDPGQGLRLIYYSQIVNDFQKGDIAEGYSVSREKKESFPLTVTSAQKNPTAFYLCASSPRIYYEQYFGPGTRLTVT.

At least ten counts were recorded for this clonotype. The rearrangement uses TRBV28 and TRBJ2-7; tentatively, D is TRBD1 (6 bases). V lost 4 bases, J lost 2 bases, and 15 bases lay in between. CDR3 length: 15 amino acids. Germline values: CDR1 MDHEN, CDR2 SYDVKM. The CDR3 nucleotides are TGTGCCAGCAGTTGGACGACAGGCCCGACCTACGAGCAGTACTTC. Protein sequence: CASSWTTGPTYEQYF.

This clonotype was observed at least ten times. The chain uses TRBV12-3 or TRBV12-4 and TRBJ1-2; D is possibly TRBD1 (5 bases). CDR3 size: 13 residues. Trimming pared 3 bases from V and 4 bases from J, leaving 9 bases between. CDR3 protein: CASSFDRTYGYTF. In nucleotides, the CDR3 is TGTGCCAGCAGTTTTGACAGAACCTATGGCTACACCTTC.

The rearrangement links TRBV29-1 to TRBJ2-1; D possibly corresponds to TRBD1 (6 bases). CDR3 length: 14 amino acids. The germline V and J ends were trimmed by 6 bases and 1 base, with 13 bases remaining between them. Germline V gives CDR1 SQVTM, CDR2 ANQGSEA. The CDR3 here is CSVDGTLSYNEQFF. The CDR3 nucleotides are TGCAGCGTCGACGGGACACTATCCTACAATGAGCAGTTCTTC.

This clonotype was picked up a small number of times. This chain uses TRBV20-1 with TRBJ2-7, with TRBD1 as a possible D gene (6 bases). Trimming removed 0 bases from V and 0 bases from J, with 18 bases in between. Germline lookup yields CDR1 DFQATT and CDR2 SNEGSKA (reference sequence). The CDR3 consists of 17 residues. CDR3 sequence: CSARDSTPWDTSYEQYF. The CDR3 nucleotides read TGCAGTGCTAGAGATTCCACCCCCTGGGACACCTCCTACGAGCAGTACTTC.

This rearrangement joins TRBV27 to TRBJ1-1, with unresolved D. V was pared by 0 bases and J by 5 bases, with 10 bases between. This CDR3 contains 14 residues. CDR1 MNHEY and CDR2 SMNVEV come from the germline V gene (reference sequence). The CDR3 DNA is TGTGCCAGCAGTTTATCGCGCTTAGGGACTGAAGCTTTCTTT. Translation: CASSLSRLGTEAFF.